Following are 19 T cell receptor beta chains from one sample sequenced in a study of human T cells and chemical hapten exposure. Regarding time point: patch test 1, 2 weeks after DPC sensitization. Documented treatment: therapeutic diphenylcyclopropenone sensitization with weekly scalp DPC. In TCRdb, the RACE reads were re-called with MiXCR into one record per CDR3 protein. The sample carries tens of thousands of distinct CDR3 sequences, around 30% recorded once. Specimen: whole blood, collected in connection with sensitization to the hapten diphenylcyclopropenone (DPC). These receptor sequences come from a man aged 35 to 55 with alopecia areata. Some clones in this sample may be carry-over from other donors' samples.

The chain combines TRBV21-1 with TRBJ2-5; the DNA was not used to check the table's D call, TRBD1. TRBV21-1 is flagged as a pseudogene. The CDR3 is made up of 16 amino acids. The DNA of the CDR3 is TGTGCCAGCCGGGGCCCCCGAATTGGGGGGCAAGAGACCCAGTACTTC. Translating it yields CASRGPRIGGQETQYF.

This clonotype was counted a few times. This rearrangement joins TRBV6-5 to TRBJ1-5; D gene ambiguous. The CDR3 loop spans 12 amino acids. Trimming removed 4 bases from V and 9 bases from J, with 10 bases in between. The germline V gene has CDR1 MNHEY and CDR2 SVGAGI. This chain's CDR3 is CASSSIWWPQHF. CDR3 nucleotides: TGTGCCAGCAGTTCGATATGGTGGCCCCAGCATTTT.

The rearrangement uses TRBV5-6 and TRBJ1-2; 7 bases are shared with TRBD1. Looked up from germline, CDR1 is SGHDT and CDR2 is YYEEEE. V trimming: 1 base; J trimming: 6 bases; junction bases outside the gene matches: 3. The CDR3 covers 13 residues. The CDR3 loop reads CASSLTGEDGYTF. As DNA, the CDR3 is TGTGCCAGCAGCTTGACAGGGGAGGATGGCTACACCTTC.

Many counts were recorded for this clonotype. The V and J genes are TRBV6-2 or TRBV6-3 and TRBJ2-7; no clear D gene. CDR3 length: 13 amino acids. Germline assignment: CDR1 MNHEY and CDR2 SVGEGT. V lost 8 bases and J 2 bases, leaving 13 bases between the germline ends. The chain's CDR3 is CASAAGPTYEQYF. The CDR3 DNA reads as TGTGCCAGCGCCGCCGGGCCAACCTACGAGCAGTACTTC.

V usage is TRBV28 and J usage is TRBJ2-7, with D uncertain. This CDR3 is built from 14 residues. V gave up 1 base and J gave up 3 bases, with 10 bases separating them. Germline V gene sequence: CDR1 MDHEN, CDR2 SYDVKM. The DNA of the CDR3 is TGTGCCAGCAGTTTATACGACAAAAACTACGAGCAGTACTTC. Translated, it gives CASSLYDKNYEQYF.

CDR3: CASSPLRDTSMNTEAFF. The CDR3 nucleotides read TGTGCCAGCTCACCTCTCCGGGACACCTCCATGAACACTGAAGCTTTCTTT. This chain connects TRBV18 to TRBJ1-1; D is perhaps TRBD1 (6 bases). Germline values: CDR1 KGHSH, CDR2 LQKENI. The CDR3 has 17 amino acids. The V and J ends lost 3 bases and 0 bases respectively, with 17 bases between them. The whole variable domain, filled in from reference TRBV18 and TRBJ1-1, reads NAGVMQNPRHLVRRRGQEARLRCSPMKGHSHVYWYRQLPEEGLKFMVYLQKENIIDESGMPKERFSAEFPKEGPSILRIQQVVRGDSAAYFCASSPLRDTSMNTEAFFGQGTRLTVV.

The chain is built from TRBV18 and TRBJ1-3, with D possibly TRBD1 on 5 matching bases. This CDR3 is 17 amino acids long. Looked up from germline, CDR1 is KGHSH and CDR2 is LQKENI. Trimming removed 1 base from V and 0 bases from J, with 13 bases in between. CDR3 sequence: CASSPLPGPYSGNTIYF. CDR3 coding DNA: TGTGCCAGCTCACCACTGCCGGGGCCTTACTCTGGAAACACCATATATTTT.

The V and J genes are TRBV12-3 or TRBV12-4 and TRBJ2-7; 8 bases line up with TRBD1. The CDR3 has 14 amino acids. V shed 6 bases, J shed 2 bases, and the junction held 6 bases outside the gene matches. The CDR3 spells CASRETGEAYEQYF. The CDR3 region has the DNA TGTGCCAGCAGGGAGACAGGGGAAGCCTACGAGCAGTACTTC.

The rearrangement uses TRBV28 and TRBJ2-7; TRBD2 aligns across 11 bases. Trimming at V came to 6 bases and at J to 9 bases, leaving 19 bases not matched to a gene. Germline V gene lookup returns CDR1 MDHEN and CDR2 SYDVKM. The CDR3 contains 17 residues. CDR3 sequence reads: CASSPSHPGLAELPQYF. The CDR3 DNA follows: TGTGCCAGCAGCCCATCTCACCCGGGACTAGCGGAACTCCCGCAGTACTTC.

This clonotype turned up a few times. CDR3 loop: CAISGTSGSEQFF. In nucleotides, the CDR3 is TGTGCCATCAGTGGTACCAGCGGGAGTGAGCAGTTCTTC. This sequence joins TRBV10-3 and TRBJ2-1, with 8 nucleotides matching TRBD2. The germline gives CDR1 ENHRY, CDR2 SYGVKD. The V gene end was trimmed by 4 bases and the J gene end by 9 bases; junction bases not matched to a gene: 5. The CDR3 totals 13 residues.

V usage is TRBV29-1 and J usage is TRBJ2-3, with D perhaps TRBD2 (5 bases). CDR1 and CDR2 (germline): SQVTM, ANQGSEA. The CDR3 is made up of 13 amino acids. V was pared by 3 bases and J by 1 base, with 8 bases between. The CDR3 loop is CSVEVSGTDTQYF. The CDR3 region has the DNA TGCAGCGTTGAGGTTAGCGGCACAGATACGCAGTATTTT.

The J gene is TRBJ2-2, the V gene TRBV28; 8 bases fit TRBD1. With 4 bases clipped from V and 8 bases from J, the junction kept 15 bases outside the gene matches. CDR3 length: 17 amino acids. Germline CDR1 is MDHEN and CDR2 is SYDVKM. The CDR3: CASSSTFGQGGMGELFF. The CDR3 region has the DNA TGTGCCAGCAGTTCGACCTTTGGACAGGGTGGGATGGGGGAGCTGTTTTTT.

This clonotype was found a few times. V usage is TRBV29-1 and J usage is TRBJ1-6; D gene unclear. Trimming left V 6 bases short and J 7 bases short, with 13 bases between. From germline, CDR1 is SQVTM and CDR2 ANQGSEA. The CDR3 extends over 13 amino acids. CDR3 sequence (DNA): TGCAGCGTCCGGAAGGGCTTGAATTCACCCCTCCACTTT. This encodes CSVRKGLNSPLHF.

This clonotype was observed a handful of times. The chain is built from TRBV4-3 and TRBJ2-3; the match to TRBD2 covers 11 bases. The CDR3 is made up of 18 amino acids. J lost 4 bases, V lost 2 bases, and 11 bases had no gene match. Per germline, CDR1 LGHNA and CDR2 YSLEER. CDR3 in DNA: TGCGCCAGCAGCCAATCGGTTAGCGGGAGGGTCGGAGCAGATACGCAGTATTTT. This encodes CASSQSVSGRVGADTQYF.

This clonotype has only a few counts. DNA for the CDR3: TGTGCCGGAAGCGGGGTCCCAGGCGCGAACACCGGGGAGCTGTTTTTT. It is translated as CAGSGVPGANTGELFF. The gene calls are TRBV7-8 and TRBJ2-2; TRBD2 agrees at 7 bases. The CDR3 contains 16 residues. J gave up 0 bases and V 11 bases, and 12 bases lay outside the gene matches. Germline loops: CDR1 SGHVS, CDR2 FQNEAQ.

This chain links TRBV27 with TRBJ2-7, with 8 nucleotides matching TRBD1. Per germline, CDR1 MNHEY and CDR2 SMNVEV (reference sequence). The length of the CDR3 is 14 residues. J gave up 4 bases and V 6 bases, and 8 bases lay outside the gene matches. The CDR3 nucleotides are TGTGCCAGCAGCGGACAGGGAAAAAGATACGAGCAGTACTTC. It is translated as CASSGQGKRYEQYF.

The V call is TRBV18, the J call TRBJ1-1; D is perhaps TRBD1 (5 bases). Germline-derived CDR1 and CDR2 are KGHSH and LQKENI. CDR3 length: 12 residues. The V gene lost 3 bases and the J gene lost 9 bases, with 11 bases spanning the gap. The DNA of the CDR3 is TGTGCCAGCTCACCGGGAGGGGCGCAAGCTTTCTTT. Translated: CASSPGGAQAFF.

The chain uses TRBV6-2 or TRBV6-3 and TRBJ1-1, with D perhaps TRBD1 (5 bases). This CDR3 has 16 residues. Per germline, CDR1 MNHEY and CDR2 SVGEGT. V lost 7 bases and J 7 bases, leaving 25 bases between the germline ends. The CDR3 here is CASNPHYGTSKGEAFF. CDR3 coding DNA: TGTGCCAGCAACCCTCACTATGGGACCTCTAAGGGTGAAGCTTTCTTT.

The gene calls are TRBV5-1 and TRBJ2-3; a possible D gene is TRBD2 (8 bases). V was pared by 4 bases and J by 8 bases, with 17 bases between. The CDR3 runs 14 residues. CDR1 and CDR2 from the germline V gene are SGHRS and YFSETQ. The DNA of the CDR3 is TGCGCCAGCAGCCCGGGGACAGCGGGAGTTACGCAGTATTTT. This gives the protein CASSPGTAGVTQYF.